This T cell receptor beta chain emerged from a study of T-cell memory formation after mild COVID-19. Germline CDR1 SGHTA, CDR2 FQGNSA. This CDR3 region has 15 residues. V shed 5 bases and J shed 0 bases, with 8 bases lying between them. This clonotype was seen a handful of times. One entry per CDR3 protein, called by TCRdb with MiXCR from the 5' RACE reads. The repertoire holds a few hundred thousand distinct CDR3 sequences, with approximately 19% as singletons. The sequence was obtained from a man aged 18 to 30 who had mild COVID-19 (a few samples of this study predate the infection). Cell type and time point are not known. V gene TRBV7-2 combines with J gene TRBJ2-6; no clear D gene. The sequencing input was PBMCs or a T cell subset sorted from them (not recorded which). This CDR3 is CASSQRRSGANVLTF. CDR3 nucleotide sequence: TGTGCCAGCAGCCAGAGGCGCTCTGGGGCCAACGTCCTGACTTTC.